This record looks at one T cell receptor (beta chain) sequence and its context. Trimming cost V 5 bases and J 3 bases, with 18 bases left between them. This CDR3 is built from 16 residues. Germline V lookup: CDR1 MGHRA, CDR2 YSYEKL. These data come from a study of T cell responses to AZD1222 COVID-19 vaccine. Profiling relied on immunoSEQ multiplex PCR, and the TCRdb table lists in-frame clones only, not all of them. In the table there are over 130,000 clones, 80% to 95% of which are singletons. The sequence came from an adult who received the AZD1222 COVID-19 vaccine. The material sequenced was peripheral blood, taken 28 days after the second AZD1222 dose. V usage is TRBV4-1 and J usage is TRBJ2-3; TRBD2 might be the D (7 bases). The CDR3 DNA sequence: TGCGCCAGCAGCAGGAGCGGGACGAGGGGGACAGATACGCAGTATTTT. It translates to CASSRSGTRGTDTQYF.